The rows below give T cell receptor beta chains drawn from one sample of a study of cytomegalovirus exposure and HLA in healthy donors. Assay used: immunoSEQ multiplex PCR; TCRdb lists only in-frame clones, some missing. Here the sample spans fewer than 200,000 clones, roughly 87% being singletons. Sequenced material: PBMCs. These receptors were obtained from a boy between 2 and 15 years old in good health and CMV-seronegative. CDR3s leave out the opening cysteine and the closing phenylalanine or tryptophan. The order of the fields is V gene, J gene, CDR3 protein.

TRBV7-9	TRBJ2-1	ASRTEGRSSYNEQF
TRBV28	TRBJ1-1	ASSPPGGPEAF
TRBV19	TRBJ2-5	ASSSGTSDAETQY
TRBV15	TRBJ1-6	ATADRRRSPLH
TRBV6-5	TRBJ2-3	ASSYSETGGTDTQY
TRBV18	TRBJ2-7	ASSSTHLSYEQY
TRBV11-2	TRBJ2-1	ASSLAGLAGDEQF
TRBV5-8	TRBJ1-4	ASSLVRRTNEKLF
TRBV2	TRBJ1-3	ASKIRLDSGNTIY
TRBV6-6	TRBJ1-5	ASRSPSGGFPQPQH
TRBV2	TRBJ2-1	ASLQGPAGGKGGDEQF
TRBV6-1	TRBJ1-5	ASSSGVLLGAQH
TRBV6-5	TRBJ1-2	ASSYRQGTGYT
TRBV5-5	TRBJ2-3	ASSRLAGIQDTQY
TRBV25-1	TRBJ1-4	ASSEVSGAGNNEKLF
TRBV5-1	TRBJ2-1	ASSEPLAGGSYNEQF
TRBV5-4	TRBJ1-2	ASSLGSGQGDPSNYGYT
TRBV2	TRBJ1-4	ASNPLWGGANEKLF
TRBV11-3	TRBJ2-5	ASSPGIYETQY
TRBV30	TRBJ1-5	AWGGGVNQPQH
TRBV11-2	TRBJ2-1	ASTFNRGVYNEQF
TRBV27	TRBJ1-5	ASSLGPGHANQPQH
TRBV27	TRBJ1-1	ASSFSRGRHTEAF
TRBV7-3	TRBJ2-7	ASSSAGTSGEQY
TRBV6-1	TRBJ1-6	ASSSGNNSPLH
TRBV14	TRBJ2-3	ASSQDFSLAGVSDTQY
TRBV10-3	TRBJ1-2	AIRAGGDYGYT
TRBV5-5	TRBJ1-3	ASSTGTASGNTIY
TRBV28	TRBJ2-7	ASSFLSRYEQY
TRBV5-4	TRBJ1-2	ASSNRGTLYGYT
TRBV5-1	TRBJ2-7	ASSLAGELLYEQY
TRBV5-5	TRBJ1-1	ASSFTGGGSEAF
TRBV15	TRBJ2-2	ATSVSGTRRPGELF
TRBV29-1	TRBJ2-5	SVVREGPETQY
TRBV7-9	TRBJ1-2	ASSLTGKSAYGYT
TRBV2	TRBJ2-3	ASRGTRDTQY
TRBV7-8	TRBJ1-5	ASSQLQGESQPQH
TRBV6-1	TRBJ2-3	ASSELSRGRRISTDTQY